This note documents a single T cell receptor beta chain sequence. This sample was taken from a study of blood T cell repertoires in COVID-19. Study-wide background: From T cells, B-cell-depleted T cells, or PBMCs came the material, which was cDNA or gDNA.

From germline, CDR1 is KGHSH and CDR2 LQKENI. V lost 4 bases to trimming and J lost 8 bases; unmatched junction nucleotides: 8. The CDR3 extends over 15 amino acids. Self-reported history from a screening survey and questionnaire set each donor's cohort. How the authors handled the data: Using reference gene primer amplification, nucleated cell counts were estimated. The data were produced by immunoSEQ multiplex PCR, yet TCRdb's version contains in-frame clones alone and is incomplete. V and J calls and clone size come straight from that table; D and trimming were deduced from the DNA. The repertoire holds approximately 400,000 clones, with approximately 91% as singletons.

The TCR comes from a woman aged 40 to 55 who had been exposed to COVID-19. Sequencing was carried out using PBMCs or T cells enriched from blood (not recorded which). The gene calls are TRBV18 and TRBJ1-4; 9 bases align to TRBD1. This chain's CDR3 is CASSLLTGGSEKLFF. In DNA, the CDR3 is TGTGCCAGCTCACTACTGACAGGGGGAAGCGAAAAACTGTTTTTT. The whole variable domain, filled in from reference TRBV18 and TRBJ1-4, reads NAGVMQNPRHLVRRRGQEARLRCSPMKGHSHVYWYRQLPEEGLKFMVYLQKENIIDESGMPKERFSAEFPKEGPSILRIQQVVRGDSAAYFCASSLLTGGSEKLFFGSGTQLSVL.